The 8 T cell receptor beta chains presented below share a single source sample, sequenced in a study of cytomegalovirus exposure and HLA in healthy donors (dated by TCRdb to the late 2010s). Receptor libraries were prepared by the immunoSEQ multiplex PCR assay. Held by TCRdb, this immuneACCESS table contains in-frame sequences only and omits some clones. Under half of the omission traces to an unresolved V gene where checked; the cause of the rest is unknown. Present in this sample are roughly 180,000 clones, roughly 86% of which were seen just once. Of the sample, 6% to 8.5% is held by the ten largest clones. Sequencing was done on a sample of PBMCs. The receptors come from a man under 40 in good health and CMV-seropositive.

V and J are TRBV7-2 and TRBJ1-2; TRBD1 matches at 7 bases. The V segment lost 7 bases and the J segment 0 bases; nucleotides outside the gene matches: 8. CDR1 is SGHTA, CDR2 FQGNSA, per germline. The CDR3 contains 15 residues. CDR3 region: CASNEGGQPNYGYTF. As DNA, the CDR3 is TGTGCCAGCAACGAAGGGGGACAGCCTAACTATGGCTACACCTTC. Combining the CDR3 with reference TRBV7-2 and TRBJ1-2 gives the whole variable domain GAGVSQSPSNKVTEKGKDVELRCDPISGHTALYWYRQSLGQGLEFLIYFQGNSAPDKSGLPSDRFSAERTGGSVSTLTIQRTQQEDSAVYLCASNEGGQPNYGYTFGSGTRLTVV.

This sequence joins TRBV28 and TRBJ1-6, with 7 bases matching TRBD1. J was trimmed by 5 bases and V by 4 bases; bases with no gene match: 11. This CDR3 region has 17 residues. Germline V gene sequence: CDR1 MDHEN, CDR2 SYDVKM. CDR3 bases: TGTGCCAGCAGTTCCCCGACAGGGAAAGGGAATAATTCACCCCTCCACTTT. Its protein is CASSSPTGKGNNSPLHF.

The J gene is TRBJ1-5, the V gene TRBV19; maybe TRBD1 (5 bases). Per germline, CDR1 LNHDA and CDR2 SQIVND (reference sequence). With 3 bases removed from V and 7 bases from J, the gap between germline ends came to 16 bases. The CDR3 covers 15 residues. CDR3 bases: TGTGCCAGTAGTATGGAACGGGGCGGGTGGCAGCCCCAGCATTTT. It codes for CASSMERGGWQPQHF.

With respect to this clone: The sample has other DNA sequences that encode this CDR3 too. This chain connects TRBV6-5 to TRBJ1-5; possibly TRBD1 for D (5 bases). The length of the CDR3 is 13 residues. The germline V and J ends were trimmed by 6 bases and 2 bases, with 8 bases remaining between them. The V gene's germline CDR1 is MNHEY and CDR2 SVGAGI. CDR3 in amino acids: CASRPQGNQPQHF. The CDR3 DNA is TGTGCCAGCAGGCCACAGGGCAATCAGCCCCAGCATTTT.

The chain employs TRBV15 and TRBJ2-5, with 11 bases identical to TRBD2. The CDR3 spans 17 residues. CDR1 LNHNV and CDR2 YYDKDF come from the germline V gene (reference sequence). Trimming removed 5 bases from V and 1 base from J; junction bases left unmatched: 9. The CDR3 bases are TGTGCCACCAGCTGGGAGGGTCTAGCGGGGGGCCAAGAGACCCAGTACTTC. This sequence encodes CATSWEGLAGGQETQYF.

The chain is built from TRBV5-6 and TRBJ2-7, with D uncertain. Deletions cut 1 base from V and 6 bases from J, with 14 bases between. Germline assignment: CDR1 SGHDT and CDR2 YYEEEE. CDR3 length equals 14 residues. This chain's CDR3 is CASSLSRPSLEQYF. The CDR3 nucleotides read TGTGCCAGCAGCTTGTCCAGGCCGTCCCTCGAGCAGTACTTC. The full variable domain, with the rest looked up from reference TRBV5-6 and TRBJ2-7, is DAGVTQSPTHLIKTRGQQVTLRCSPKSGHDTVSWYQQALGQGPQFIFQYYEEEERQRGNFPDRFSGHQFPNYSSELNVNALLLGDSALYLCASSLSRPSLEQYFGPGTRLTVT.

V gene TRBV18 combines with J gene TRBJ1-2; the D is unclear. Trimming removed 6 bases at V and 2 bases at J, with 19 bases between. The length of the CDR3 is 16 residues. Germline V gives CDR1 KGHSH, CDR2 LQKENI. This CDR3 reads CASSPGEDRMNYGYTF. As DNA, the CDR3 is TGTGCCAGCTCCCCCGGGGAGGACCGGATGAACTATGGCTACACCTTC.

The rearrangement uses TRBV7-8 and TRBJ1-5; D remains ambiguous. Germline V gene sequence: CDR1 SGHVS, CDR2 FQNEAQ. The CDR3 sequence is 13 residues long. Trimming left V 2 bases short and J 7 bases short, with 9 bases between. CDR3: CASSLQGLQPQHF. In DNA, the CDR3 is TGTGCCAGCAGCTTACAAGGGTTACAGCCCCAGCATTTT.